The clone carrying this T cell receptor (beta chain) appeared many times. Its cognate antigen is unknown. Each CDR3 protein gets one entry after TCRdb re-called the PCR reads with MiXCR. The table shows more than 250,000 distinct CDR3 sequences, with about a fifth occurring only once. This record belongs to a study of molecular identifiers for immune sequencing clone quantification. On the study more broadly: Within a replicate experiment, RNA obtained from either approximately 20,000 or 98,000 naive CD8 cells was divided into five aliquots, and four of those aliquots were then sequenced. Findings and limits, study-wide: Shared barcodes on identical TCR molecules could underestimate the sizes of highly expanded clones.

This CDR3 spans 16 amino acids. The trim removed 4 bases at V and 3 bases at J, leaving 5 bases unmatched. Per the germline V gene, CDR1 is SEHNR and CDR2 is FQNEAQ (reference sequence). This TCR was sampled from a human donor in good health. Some libraries in this study had Jurkat cell RNA spiked in. Sequencing was carried out using naive CD8+ T cells from blood, with Jurkat cell RNA spiked in. The subset: FACS-sorted CD8+CD4-CCR7+CD45RA+ naive T cells. The V call is TRBV7-9, the J call TRBJ2-5; 13 bases line up with TRBD2. CDR3 in amino acids: CASSSLGTSGEETQYF. The CDR3 bases are TGTGCCAGCAGCTCTCTTGGGACTAGCGGGGAAGAGACCCAGTACTTC.